This TCR beta chain was profiled in a study of siplizumab effects on memory and regulatory T cells. Findings and caveats of the study: A small minority of alloreactive clones were mapped to unstimulated subsets. Siplizumab brought about a significant reduction in alloreactive sequences traceable to unstimulated CD4+ memory cells. Naive or memory phenotype assignment was not possible for roughly 80-97% of proliferating CD4+ or CD8+ clones.

CDR1 is LNHDA and CDR2 is SQIVND in the germline V gene (reference sequence). Trimming took off 4 bases at V and 7 bases at J, with 11 bases between the two ends. The CDR3 runs 13 residues. Data came from immunoSEQ multiplex PCR; TCRdb stores just in-frame clones and leaves some out. This table holds some 88,000 clones, around 90% found once. Regarding this clone: Antigen: not known.

What was sequenced was CD4+ T cells sorted from blood. The gene calls are TRBV19 and TRBJ1-5; D uncertain. The TCR sequence derives from a human donor in good health. CDR3 sequence (DNA): TGTGCCAGTAGTACCGGTAGTGGCCAGCCCCAGCATTTT. As protein: CASSTGSGQPQHF. The complete variable domain, with remaining parts taken from reference TRBV19 and TRBJ1-5, reads DGGITQSPKYLFRKEGQNVTLSCEQNLNHDAMYWYRQDPGQGLRLIYYSQIVNDFQKGDIAEGYSVSREKKESFPLTVTSAQKNPTAFYLCASSTGSGQPQHFGDGTRLSIL.